This T cell receptor beta chain was captured in a study of T cell repertoires in ileal Crohn's disease. Study details: The M6 sample came from neoterminal ileum during colonoscopy after surgery.

The method was immunoSEQ multiplex PCR; TCRdb's version includes in-frame clones alone and lacks a portion of them. The sample consists of 12,000 or so clones, 80% to 90% of them appearing once. CDR1 SNHLY and CDR2 FYNNEI come from the germline V gene. The CDR3 consists of 14 residues. Time point specified: neoterminal ileum biopsy at postoperative endoscopy, about 6 months after surgery. The J gene is TRBJ2-5, the V gene TRBV2, with unresolved D. The tail of the sequence fits TRBJ2-7 better, so the J call may be wrong. Input material: ileal tissue. The sequence was obtained from an adult with Crohn's disease. The CDR3 protein is CASTLTRSSYEQYF. CDR3 nucleotides: TGTGCCAGCACCTTGACTCGTAGCTCCTACGAGCAGTACTTC.